Below, one TCR beta chain is given with its context. This sample was taken from a study of blood T cell repertoires in COVID-19. Only in-frame clones appear in the TCRdb table, and some are missing; sequencing was by immunoSEQ multiplex PCR. In the table there are a few hundred thousand clones, approximately 90% of which are singletons. Germline lookup yields CDR1 SGHTA and CDR2 FQGNSA. Trimming left V 0 bases short and J 6 bases short, with 11 bases between. CDR3 length: 14 residues. The sequenced material came from peripheral blood. The chain joins TRBV7-2 to TRBJ1-2; the D is unclear. This clonotype originated in a woman aged 55-70 years with acute or convalescent COVID-19. CDR3 sequence reads: CASSLAQPNNGYTF. CDR3 sequence (DNA): TGTGCCAGCAGCTTAGCACAGCCCAACAATGGCTACACCTTC.